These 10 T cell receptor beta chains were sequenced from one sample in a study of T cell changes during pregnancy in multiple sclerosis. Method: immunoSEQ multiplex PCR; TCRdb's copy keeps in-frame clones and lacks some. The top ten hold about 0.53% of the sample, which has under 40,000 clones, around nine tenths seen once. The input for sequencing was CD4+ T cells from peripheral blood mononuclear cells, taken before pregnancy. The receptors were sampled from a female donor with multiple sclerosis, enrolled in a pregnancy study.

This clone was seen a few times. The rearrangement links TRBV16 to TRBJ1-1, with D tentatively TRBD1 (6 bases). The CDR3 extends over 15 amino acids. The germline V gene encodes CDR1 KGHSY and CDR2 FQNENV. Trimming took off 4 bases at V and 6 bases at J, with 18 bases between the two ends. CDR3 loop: CASSRRQANGAEAFF. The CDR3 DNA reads TGTGCCAGCAGCCGGCGACAGGCAAATGGGGCTGAAGCTTTCTTT.

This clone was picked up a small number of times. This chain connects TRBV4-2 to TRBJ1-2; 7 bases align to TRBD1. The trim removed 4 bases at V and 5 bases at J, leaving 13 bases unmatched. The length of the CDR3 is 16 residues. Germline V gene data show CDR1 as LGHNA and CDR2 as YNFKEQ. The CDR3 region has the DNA TGTGCCAGCAGCCGTACGGCGGGGACAGTGGGTTATGGCTACACCTTC. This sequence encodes CASSRTAGTVGYGYTF.

The CDR3 DNA follows: TGTGCCAGCAGCTTGAGTGGACAGACCTACGAGCAGTACTTC. As protein: CASSLSGQTYEQYF. The gene calls are TRBV5-4 and TRBJ2-7, with D possibly matching TRBD1 (6 bases). The germline CDR1 and CDR2 sequences are SGHNT and YYREEE (reference sequence). CDR3 size: 14 residues. V lost 1 base to trimming and J lost 2 bases, with 10 bases between them.

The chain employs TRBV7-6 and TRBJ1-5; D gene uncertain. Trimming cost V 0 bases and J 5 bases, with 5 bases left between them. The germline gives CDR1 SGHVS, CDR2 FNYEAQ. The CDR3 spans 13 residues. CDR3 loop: CASSLAGDQPQHF. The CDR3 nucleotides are TGTGCCAGCAGCTTAGCCGGGGATCAGCCCCAGCATTTT. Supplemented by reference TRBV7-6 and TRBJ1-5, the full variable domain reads GAGVSQSPRYKVTKRGQDVALRCDPISGHVSLYWYRQALGQGPEFLTYFNYEAQQDKSGLPNDRFSAERPEGSISTLTIQRTEQRDSAMYRCASSLAGDQPQHFGDGTRLSIL.

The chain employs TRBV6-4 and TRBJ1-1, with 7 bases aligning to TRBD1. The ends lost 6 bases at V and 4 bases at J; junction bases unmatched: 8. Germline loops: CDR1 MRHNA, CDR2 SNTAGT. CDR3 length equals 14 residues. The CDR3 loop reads CASRADRASTEAFF. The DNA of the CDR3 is TGTGCCAGCAGAGCAGACAGGGCCTCCACTGAAGCTTTCTTT.

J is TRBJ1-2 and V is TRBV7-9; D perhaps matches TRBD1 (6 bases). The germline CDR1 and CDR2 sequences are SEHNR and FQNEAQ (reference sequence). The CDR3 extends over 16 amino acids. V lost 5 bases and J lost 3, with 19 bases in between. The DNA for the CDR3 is TGTGCCAGCAGCCTTCCTTACAATACAGGGTACTATGGCTACACCTTC. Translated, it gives CASSLPYNTGYYGYTF.

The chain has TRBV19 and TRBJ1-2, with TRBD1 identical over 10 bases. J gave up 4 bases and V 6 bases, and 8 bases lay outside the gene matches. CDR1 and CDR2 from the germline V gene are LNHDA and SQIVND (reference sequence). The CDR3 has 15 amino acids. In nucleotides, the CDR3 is TGTGCCAGTAGCACCCGACAGGGGGCTACCTATGGCTACACCTTC. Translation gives CASSTRQGATYGYTF.

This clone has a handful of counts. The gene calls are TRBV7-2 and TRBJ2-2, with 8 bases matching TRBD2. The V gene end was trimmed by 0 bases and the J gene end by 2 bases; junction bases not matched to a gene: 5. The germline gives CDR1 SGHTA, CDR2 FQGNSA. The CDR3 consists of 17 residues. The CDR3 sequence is CASSLAGLAVNTGELFF. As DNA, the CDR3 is TGTGCCAGCAGCTTAGCTGGACTAGCCGTAAACACCGGGGAGCTGTTTTTT.

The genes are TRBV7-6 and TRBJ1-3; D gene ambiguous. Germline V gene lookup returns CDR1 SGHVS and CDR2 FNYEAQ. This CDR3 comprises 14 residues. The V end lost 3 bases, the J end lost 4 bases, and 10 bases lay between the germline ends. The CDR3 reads CASSLKSNGNTIYF. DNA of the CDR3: TGTGCCAGCAGCTTGAAGAGTAACGGAAACACCATATATTTT.

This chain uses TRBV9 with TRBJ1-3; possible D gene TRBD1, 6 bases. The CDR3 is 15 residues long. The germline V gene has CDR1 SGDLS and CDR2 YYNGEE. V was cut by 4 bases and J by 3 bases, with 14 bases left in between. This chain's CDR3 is CASSPRRGNGNTIYF. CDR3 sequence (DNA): TGTGCCAGCAGCCCGAGAAGGGGGAATGGAAACACCATATATTTT.